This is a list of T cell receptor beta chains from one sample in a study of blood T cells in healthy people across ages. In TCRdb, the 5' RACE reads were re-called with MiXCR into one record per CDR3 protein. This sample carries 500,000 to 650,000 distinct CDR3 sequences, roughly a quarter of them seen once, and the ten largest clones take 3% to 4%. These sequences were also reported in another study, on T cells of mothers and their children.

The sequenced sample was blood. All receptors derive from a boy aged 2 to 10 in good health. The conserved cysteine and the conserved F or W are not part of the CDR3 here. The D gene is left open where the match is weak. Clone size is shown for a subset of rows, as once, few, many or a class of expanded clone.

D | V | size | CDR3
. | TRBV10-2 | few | ASSERGSLSYEQY
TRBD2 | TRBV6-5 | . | ASSYSRLAGDTDTQY
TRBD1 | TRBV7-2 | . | ASSLDPTGGEQY
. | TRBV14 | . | ASSRNPLTVMNTEAF
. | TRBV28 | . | ASSLPDAGLETQY
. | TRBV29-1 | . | SVEGRQSLRGTQY
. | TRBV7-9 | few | ASSPMVGEAF
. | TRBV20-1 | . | SARDKRASTDTQY
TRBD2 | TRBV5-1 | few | ASSPRLAGSVDTQY
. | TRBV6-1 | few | ASSLQEYEQY
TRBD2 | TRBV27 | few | ASSFLAGATDTQY
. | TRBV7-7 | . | ASSLEEGVGRETQY
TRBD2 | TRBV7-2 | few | ASSPAGVGMGGSTGELF
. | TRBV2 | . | ASVSGTDGETQY
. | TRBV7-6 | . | ASSLSARPSAQY
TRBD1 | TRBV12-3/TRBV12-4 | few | ATGTVSQNIQY
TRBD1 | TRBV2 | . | ASSEYDRGGGYT